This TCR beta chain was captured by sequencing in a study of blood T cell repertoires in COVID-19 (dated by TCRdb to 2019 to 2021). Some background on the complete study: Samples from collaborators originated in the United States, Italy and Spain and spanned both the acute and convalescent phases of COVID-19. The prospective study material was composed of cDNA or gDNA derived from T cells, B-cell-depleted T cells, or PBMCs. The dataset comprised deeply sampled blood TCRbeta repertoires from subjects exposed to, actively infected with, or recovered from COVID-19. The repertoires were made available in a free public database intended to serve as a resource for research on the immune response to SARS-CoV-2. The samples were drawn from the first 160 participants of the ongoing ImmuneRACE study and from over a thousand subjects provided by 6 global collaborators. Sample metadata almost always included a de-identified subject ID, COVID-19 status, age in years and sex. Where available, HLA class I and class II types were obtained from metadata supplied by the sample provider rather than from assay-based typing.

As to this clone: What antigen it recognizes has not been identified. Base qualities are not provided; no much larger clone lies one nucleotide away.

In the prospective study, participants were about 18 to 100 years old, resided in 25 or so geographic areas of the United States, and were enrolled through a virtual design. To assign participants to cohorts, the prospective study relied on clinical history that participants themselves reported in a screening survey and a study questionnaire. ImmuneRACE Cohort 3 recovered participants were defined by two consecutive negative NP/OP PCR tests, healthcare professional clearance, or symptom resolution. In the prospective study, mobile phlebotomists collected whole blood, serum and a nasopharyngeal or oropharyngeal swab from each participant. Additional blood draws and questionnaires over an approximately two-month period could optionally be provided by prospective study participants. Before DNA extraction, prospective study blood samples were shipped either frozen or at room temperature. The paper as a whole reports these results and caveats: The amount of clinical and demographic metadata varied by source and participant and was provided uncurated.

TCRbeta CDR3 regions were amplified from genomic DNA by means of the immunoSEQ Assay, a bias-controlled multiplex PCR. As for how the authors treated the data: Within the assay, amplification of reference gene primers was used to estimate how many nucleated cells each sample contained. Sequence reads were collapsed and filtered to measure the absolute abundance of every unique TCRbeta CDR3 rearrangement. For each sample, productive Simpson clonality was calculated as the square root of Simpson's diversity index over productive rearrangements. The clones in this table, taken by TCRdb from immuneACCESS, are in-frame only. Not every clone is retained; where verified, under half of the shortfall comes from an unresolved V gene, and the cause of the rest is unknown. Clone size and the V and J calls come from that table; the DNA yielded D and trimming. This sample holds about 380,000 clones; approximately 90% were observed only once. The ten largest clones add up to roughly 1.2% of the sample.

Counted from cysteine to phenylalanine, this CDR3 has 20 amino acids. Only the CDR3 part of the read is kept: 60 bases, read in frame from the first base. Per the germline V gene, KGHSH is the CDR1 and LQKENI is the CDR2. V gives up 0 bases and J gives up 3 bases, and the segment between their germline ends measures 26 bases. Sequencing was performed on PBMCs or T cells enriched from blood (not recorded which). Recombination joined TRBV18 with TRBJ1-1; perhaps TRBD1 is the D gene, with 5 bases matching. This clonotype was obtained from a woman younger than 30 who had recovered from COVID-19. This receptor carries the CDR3 CASSPPVRVDVVRVYTEAFF. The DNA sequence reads TGTGCCAGCTCACCACCGGTACGGGTTGACGTCGTCAGGGTGTACACTGAAGCTTTCTTT.